This T cell receptor (beta chain) stems from a study of regulatory T cells in long-lasting Graves disease. General observations from the study: Newly diagnosed Graves' patients exceeded persistent ones in TCR diversity.

Noted time point: persistent/refractory GD, antithyroid drugs over 5 years with positive TRAb. The authors made the TCR library using RNA they extracted from PBMCs. Points on this clonotype: Antigen specificity is unknown.

CDR3 regions were amplified by Arm-PCR using iRepertoire HTBI primers to build TCR beta libraries. In the source study's methods: Among the samples, roughly 61 TRBV and some 15 TRBJ segments were identified. From the multiplex PCR reads, TCRdb called clonotypes with MiXCR, one entry per CDR3 protein. Here the V and J calls rest on TCRdb's processing, not on the authors' analysis. The table lists around 400,000 distinct CDR3 sequences, roughly a fifth of them singletons. The CDR3 has 18 amino acids. CDR1 and CDR2 (germline): MNHEY, SVGAGI. V was clipped by 4 bases and J by 0 bases; unmatched bases: 12.

The TCR originated in a female donor with Graves disease. The chain couples TRBV6-5 to TRBJ2-5, with 9 nucleotides matching TRBD2. Source: peripheral blood mononuclear cells (PBMCs), taken when the disease was refractory, from a patient treated with antithyroid drugs. The CDR3 sequence: CASSSPGLADPYQETQYF. In nucleotides, the CDR3 is TGTGCCAGCAGTTCACCGGGACTAGCCGATCCATACCAAGAGACCCAGTACTTC.